This TCR beta chain was captured in a study of T cells in Graves' hyperthyroidism and ophthalmopathy. TCR beta CDR3 region amplification was performed from RNA transcripts. When the TCR CDR3 underwent first-round RT-PCR, the HTBI primer set was used. TCRdb reprocessed the multiplex PCR reads via MiXCR and lists one record per CDR3 protein. This table holds hundreds of thousands of distinct CDR3 sequences, approximately 15% found once. Aged 18 to 65, the patients had hyperthyroidism that was newly diagnosed and had lasted under 2 months. The ends were cut back, 1 base at V and 8 bases at J, with 9 bases in the middle. Looked up from germline, CDR1 is SGHNT and CDR2 is YENEEA. This CDR3 is built from 13 residues. This clonotype appeared a few times. The antigen remains unidentified. General observations from the study: Most thyroid-expanded clonotypes above 0.001 were also found in blood.

This sequence originates from a woman in her twenties or thirties with Graves' hyperthyroidism. The sequenced sample was blood. The chain carries TRBV11-3 and TRBJ2-1; D is possibly TRBD1 or TRBD2 (5 bases each). This chain's CDR3 is CASSLGMGDEQFF. The CDR3 DNA follows: TGTGCCAGCAGCTTAGGAATGGGGGATGAGCAGTTCTTC.